This T cell receptor (beta chain) was sequenced for a study of identical twins. The V end lost 6 bases, the J end lost 0 bases, and 15 bases lay between the germline ends. Germline assignment: CDR1 DFQATT and CDR2 SNEGSKA (reference sequence). The CDR3 extends over 15 amino acids. This clonotype was counted between two and nine times. TCRdb passed the 5' RACE reads through MiXCR, listing each CDR3 protein once. The sample has 1.5 million or so distinct CDR3 sequences, roughly a third seen once. The gene calls are TRBV20-1 and TRBJ1-5; D unclear. The sample was cord blood. This sequence originates from a newborn girl in good health. The CDR3 DNA reads TGCAGTGCCTCAAGCGGGGTGTATAGCAATCAGCCCCAGCATTTT. Translated: CSASSGVYSNQPQHF.